This T cell receptor beta chain was documented in a study of CD8 T cells in Susac syndrome. Patients with Susac syndrome met diagnostic criteria defined recently for definite or probable disease. Random hexamers served to reverse transcribe about 0.45 to 1 ug RNA. TCR beta CDR3 was amplified by immunoSEQ multiplex PCR. This amplification extended across 54 Vbeta and 13 Jbeta segments. Each CDR3 protein gets one entry after TCRdb re-called the immunoSEQ multiplex PCR reads with MiXCR. Of roughly 150,000 distinct CDR3 sequences in the sample, approximately 96% were seen once. The CDR3 has 14 amino acids. Trimming cost V 0 bases and J 4 bases, with 6 bases left between them. Per germline, CDR1 LGHDT and CDR2 YNNKEL (reference sequence).

V gene TRBV3-1 combines with J gene TRBJ2-2; the D is unclear. The TCR was taken from a human donor with Susac syndrome. Material for sequencing was CD4+ T cells from PBMCs. CDR3 DNA: TGTGCCAGCAGCCAAGATCGGGCCACCGGGGAGCTGTTTTTT. It specifies CASSQDRATGELFF. The full variable domain, rest sourced from reference TRBV3-1 and TRBJ2-2, is DTAVSQTPKYLVTQMGNDKSIKCEQNLGHDTMYWYKQDSKKFLKIMFSYNNKELIINETVPNRFSPKSPDKAHLNLHINSLELGDSAVYFCASSQDRATGELFFGEGSRLTVL.